Reported below is one T cell receptor (beta chain). The data originate from a study of shared clonotypes between healthy human individuals. On the study more broadly: Researchers assigned three CD4 naive, three CD4 memory, two CD8 naive and one CD8 memory plate to each donor.

The CDR3 runs 15 residues. Trimming at V came to 4 bases and at J to 0 bases, leaving 6 bases not matched to a gene. From germline, CDR1 is SGHRS and CDR2 YFSETQ. The assay was immunoSEQ multiplex PCR, and TCRdb's table has in-frame clones only and misses some. The sample consists of 2 million to 2.5 million clones, just under 95% of them appearing once. The origin of this receptor is a man aged 18 to 29 in good health. Some clones in this sample may be carry-over from other donors' samples. The chain joins TRBV5-1 to TRBJ1-1; 7 bases line up with TRBD1. The sequencing input was naive CD4+ T cells from PBMCs. Subset defined: CD45RA+ positively selected. The CDR3 protein is CASSPGDRVNTEAFF. In nucleotides, the CDR3 is TGCGCCAGCAGCCCGGGAGACAGGGTGAACACTGAAGCTTTCTTT.